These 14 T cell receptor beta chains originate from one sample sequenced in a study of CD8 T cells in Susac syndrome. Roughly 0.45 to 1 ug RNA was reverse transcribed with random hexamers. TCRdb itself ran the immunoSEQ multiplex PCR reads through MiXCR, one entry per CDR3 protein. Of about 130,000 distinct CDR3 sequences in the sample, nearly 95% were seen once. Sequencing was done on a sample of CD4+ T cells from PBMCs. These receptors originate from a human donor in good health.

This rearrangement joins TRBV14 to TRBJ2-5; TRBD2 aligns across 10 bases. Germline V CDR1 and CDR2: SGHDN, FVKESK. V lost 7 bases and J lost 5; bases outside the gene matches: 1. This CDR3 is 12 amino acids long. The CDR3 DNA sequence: TGTGCCAGCACAGCGGGGGGGGAGACCCAGTACTTC. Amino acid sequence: CASTAGGETQYF.

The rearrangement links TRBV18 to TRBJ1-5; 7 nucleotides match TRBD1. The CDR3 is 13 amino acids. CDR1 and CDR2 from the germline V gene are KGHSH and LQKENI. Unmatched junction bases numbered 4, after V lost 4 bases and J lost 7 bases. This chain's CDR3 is CASSQTGQQPQHF. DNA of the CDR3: TGTGCCAGCTCACAGACAGGGCAACAGCCCCAGCATTTT.

CDR3 DNA sequence: TGTGCCAGCAGCGTAGGTTCCCCTAGCGGGTCGGGCGGGGAGCTGTTTTTT. It is translated as CASSVGSPSGSGGELFF. The chain has TRBV9 and TRBJ2-2, with 8 bases identical to TRBD2. This CDR3 has 17 residues. CDR1 is SGDLS, CDR2 YYNGEE, per germline. The V gene end was trimmed by 0 bases and the J gene end by 7 bases; junction bases not matched to a gene: 11.

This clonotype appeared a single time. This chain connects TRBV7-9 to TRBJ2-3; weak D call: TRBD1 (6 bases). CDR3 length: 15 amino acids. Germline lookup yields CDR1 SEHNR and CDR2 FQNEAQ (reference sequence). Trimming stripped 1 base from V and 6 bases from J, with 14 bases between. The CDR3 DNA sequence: TGTGCCAGCAGCTTAGGACAGGTGGGAATCGATACGCAGTATTTT. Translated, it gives CASSLGQVGIDTQYF.

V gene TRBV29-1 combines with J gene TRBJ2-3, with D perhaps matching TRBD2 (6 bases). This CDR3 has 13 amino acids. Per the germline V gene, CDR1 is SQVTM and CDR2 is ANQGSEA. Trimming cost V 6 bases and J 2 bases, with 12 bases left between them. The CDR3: CSVAGLFTDTQYF. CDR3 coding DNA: TGCAGCGTCGCGGGACTCTTCACAGATACGCAGTATTTT.

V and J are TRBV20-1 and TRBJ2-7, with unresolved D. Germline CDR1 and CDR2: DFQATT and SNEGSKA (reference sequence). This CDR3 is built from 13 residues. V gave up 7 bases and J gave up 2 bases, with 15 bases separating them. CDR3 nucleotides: TGCAGTGAAGACTCCGTCAGCCCCTACGAGCAGTACTTC. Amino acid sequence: CSEDSVSPYEQYF.

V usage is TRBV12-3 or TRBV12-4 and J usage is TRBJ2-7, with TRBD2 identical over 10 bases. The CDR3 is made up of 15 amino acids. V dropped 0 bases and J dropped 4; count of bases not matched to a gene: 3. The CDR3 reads CASSLALAGAYEQYF. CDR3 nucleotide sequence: TGTGCCAGCAGTTTAGCGCTAGCGGGAGCTTACGAGCAGTACTTC.

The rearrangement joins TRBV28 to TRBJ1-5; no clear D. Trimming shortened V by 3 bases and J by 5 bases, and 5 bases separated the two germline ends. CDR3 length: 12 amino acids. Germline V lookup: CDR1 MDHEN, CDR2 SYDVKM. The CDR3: CASSLGYQPQHF. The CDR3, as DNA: TGTGCCAGCAGTTTGGGTTATCAGCCCCAGCATTTT. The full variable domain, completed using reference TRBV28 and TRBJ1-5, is DVKVTQSSRYLVKRTGEKVFLECVQDMDHENMFWYRQDPGLGLRLIYFSYDVKMKEKGDIPEGYSVSREKKERFSLILESASTNQTSMYLCASSLGYQPQHFGDGTRLSIL.

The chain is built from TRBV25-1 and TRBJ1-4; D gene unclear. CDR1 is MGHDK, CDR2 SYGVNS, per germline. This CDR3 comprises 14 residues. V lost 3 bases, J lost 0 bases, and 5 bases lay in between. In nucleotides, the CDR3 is TGTGCCAGCAGTGATTCCACAACTAATGAAAAACTGTTTTTT. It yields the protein CASSDSTTNEKLFF.

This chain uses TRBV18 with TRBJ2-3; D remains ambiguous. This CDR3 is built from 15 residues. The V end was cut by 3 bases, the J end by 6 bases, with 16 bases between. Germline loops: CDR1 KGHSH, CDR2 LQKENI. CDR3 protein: CASSPALAAQDTQYF. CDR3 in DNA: TGTGCCAGCTCACCCGCTTTGGCAGCTCAGGATACGCAGTATTTT.

CDR3 nucleotides: TGTGCCAGCAGCTTAACCCCGGGACTAGCGAGGCATGAGCAGTTCTTC. Translating gives CASSLTPGLARHEQFF. The rearrangement uses TRBV7-2 and TRBJ2-1, with 10 bases identical to TRBD2. There are 16 residues in the CDR3. Losses at the gene ends were 2 bases for V and 8 bases for J; bases not matched to a gene: 9. The germline gives CDR1 SGHTA, CDR2 FQGNSA.

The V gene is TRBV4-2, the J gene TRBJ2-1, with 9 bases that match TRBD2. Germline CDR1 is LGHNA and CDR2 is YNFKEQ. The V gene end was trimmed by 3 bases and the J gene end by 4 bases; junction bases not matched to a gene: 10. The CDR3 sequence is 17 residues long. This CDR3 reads CASSQTGLAQRYNEQFF. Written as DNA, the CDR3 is TGTGCCAGCAGCCAGACCGGACTAGCGCAGAGATACAATGAGCAGTTCTTC.

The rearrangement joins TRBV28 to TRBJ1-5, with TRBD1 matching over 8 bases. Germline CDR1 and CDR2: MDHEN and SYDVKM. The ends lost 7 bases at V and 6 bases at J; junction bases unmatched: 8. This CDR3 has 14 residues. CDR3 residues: CASTIQGAIQPQHF. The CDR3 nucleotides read TGTGCCAGCACCATCCAGGGGGCGATTCAGCCCCAGCATTTT.

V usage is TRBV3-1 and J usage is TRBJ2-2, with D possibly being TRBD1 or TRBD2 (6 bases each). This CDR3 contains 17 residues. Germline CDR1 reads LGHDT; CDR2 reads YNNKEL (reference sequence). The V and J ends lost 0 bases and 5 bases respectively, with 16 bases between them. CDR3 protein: CASSQEWGAKVTGELFF. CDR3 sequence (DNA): TGTGCCAGCAGCCAAGAGTGGGGGGCCAAAGTTACCGGGGAGCTGTTTTTT.